Below, 3 T cell receptor beta chains from the same sample are listed, as sequenced in a study of T cells after yellow fever vaccination. In TCRdb, the 5' RACE reads were re-called with MiXCR into one record per CDR3 protein. The sample has some 300,000 distinct CDR3 sequences, roughly 10% seen once. This specimen was CD4+ T cells sorted from PBMCs, taken 45 days after the yellow fever booster vaccination. These receptors were taken from a man younger than 30 who received the YFV17D yellow fever vaccine.

The V and J genes are TRBV27 and TRBJ2-3; 8 bases are shared with TRBD1. Germline assignment: CDR1 MNHEY and CDR2 SMNVEV (reference sequence). The CDR3 consists of 13 residues. Unmatched junction bases numbered 1, after V lost 2 bases and J lost 6 bases. CDR3 sequence: CASSLDRGDTQYF. For the CDR3, the DNA is TGTGCCAGCAGTTTAGACAGGGGTGATACGCAGTATTTT.

The rearrangement uses TRBV3-1 and TRBJ2-1; D gene unclear. There are 14 residues in the CDR3. Germline CDR1 reads LGHDT; CDR2 reads YNNKEL (reference sequence). Trimming stripped 4 bases from V and 7 bases from J, with 14 bases between. CDR3: CASSLSLYQNEQFF. The DNA for the CDR3 is TGTGCCAGCAGCCTGTCCCTTTACCAGAATGAGCAGTTCTTC.

This clonotype showed up many times. The V gene is TRBV12-3 or TRBV12-4, the J gene TRBJ2-1, with D unresolved. V was shortened by 7 bases and J by 8 bases, with 15 bases between the two germline ends. The CDR3 length is 13 residues. The CDR3 nucleotides are TGTGCCAGCACGCCTTCTTGGTCACATGAGCAGTTCTTC. It codes for CASTPSWSHEQFF.